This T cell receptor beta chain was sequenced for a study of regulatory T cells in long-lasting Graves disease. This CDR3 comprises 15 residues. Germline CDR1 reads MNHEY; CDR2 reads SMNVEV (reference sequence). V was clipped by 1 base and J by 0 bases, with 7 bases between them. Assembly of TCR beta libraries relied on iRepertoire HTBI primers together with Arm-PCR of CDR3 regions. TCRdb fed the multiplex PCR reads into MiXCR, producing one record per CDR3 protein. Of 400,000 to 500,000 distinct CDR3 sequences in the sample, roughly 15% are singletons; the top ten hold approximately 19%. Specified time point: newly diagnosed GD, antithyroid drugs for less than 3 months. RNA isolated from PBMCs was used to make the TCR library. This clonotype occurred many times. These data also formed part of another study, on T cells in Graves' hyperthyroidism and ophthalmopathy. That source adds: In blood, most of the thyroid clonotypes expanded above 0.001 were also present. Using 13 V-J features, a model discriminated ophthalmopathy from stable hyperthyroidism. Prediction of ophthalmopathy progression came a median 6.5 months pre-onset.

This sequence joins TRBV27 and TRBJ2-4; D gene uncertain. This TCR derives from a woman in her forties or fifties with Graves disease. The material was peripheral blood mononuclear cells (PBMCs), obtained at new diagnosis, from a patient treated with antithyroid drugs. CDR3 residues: CASSLLGLAKNIQYF. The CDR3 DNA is TGTGCCAGCAGTTTATTGGGGTTAGCCAAAAACATTCAGTACTTC.